These 8 T cell receptor beta chains were all obtained from the same sample, sequenced in a study of Graves' ophthalmopathy and Graves' hyperthyroidism. TCR beta CDR3 amplification used RNA transcripts. The authors performed first-round RT-PCR with HTBI primers and then a second-round multiplex PCR. TCRdb reprocessed the multiplex PCR reads with MiXCR, giving one entry per CDR3 protein. The data show more than 550,000 distinct CDR3 sequences, with 35% to 50% seen just once and 3.3% held by the top ten. Sequenced material: peripheral blood. These receptors were obtained from an adult man with Graves' ophthalmopathy.

A remark on this clonotype: The junction shows a germline mismatch at one end, possibly a read error. The genes are TRBV29-1 and TRBJ1-1, with D perhaps matching TRBD1 (5 bases). This CDR3 is 13 amino acids long. Germline CDR1 SQVTM, CDR2 ANQGSEA. CDR3 region: CAWSQGAGTEAFF. CDR3 nucleotides: TGTGCCTGGAGTCAGGGCGCGGGCACTGAAGCTTTCTTT.

This clonotype was seen a few times. The CDR3 DNA follows: TGTGCCAGCAGTATGACAGAGGCCAACACCGGGGAGCTGTTTTTT. It codes for CASSMTEANTGELFF. This rearrangement joins TRBV12-3 or TRBV12-4 to TRBJ2-2; perhaps TRBD1 as D (5 bases). The CDR3 contains 15 residues. V was clipped by 5 bases and J by 2 bases, with 12 bases between them.

With regard to this clonotype: A clone one base away is much larger, so this may be a read error. The chain uses TRBV7-6 and TRBJ2-2, with D possibly matching TRBD2 (5 bases). The CDR3 covers 11 residues. CDR1 SGHVS and CDR2 FNYEAQ come from the germline V gene. V lost 6 bases, J lost 6 bases, and 5 bases lay in between. In DNA form, the CDR3 reads TGTGCCAGCAGGAGGGCCGGGGAGCTGTTTTTT. Its translation: CASRRAGELFF.

This clonotype was seen at least ten times. This sequence joins TRBV4-1 and TRBJ1-6, with 7 bases matching TRBD1. J lost 10 bases, V lost 1 base, and 7 bases had no gene match. Germline V gene lookup returns CDR1 MGHRA and CDR2 YSYEKL. This CDR3 is built from 15 residues. The CDR3 DNA sequence: TGCGCCAGCAGCCAAGGGACAGGCCCCATATCACCCCTCCACTTT. It encodes CASSQGTGPISPLHF.

As to this clonotype: The junction departs from germline at one end; a sequencing error may be responsible. The chain is built from TRBV25-1 and TRBJ1-3; D not resolved. The CDR3 totals 12 residues. Germline CDR1 and CDR2: MGHDK and SYGVNS. The CDR3 DNA sequence: TGTGCCAGCAGTGCCCACGCGACGGAGCCACAATTT. Protein: CASSAHATEPQF.

This clonotype was counted ten times or more. This chain links TRBV7-2 with TRBJ2-7; 15 bases match TRBD2. V shed 5 bases, J shed 9 bases, and the junction held 5 bases outside the gene matches. Germline V lookup: CDR1 SGHTA, CDR2 FQGNSA. The CDR3 sequence is 14 residues long. The CDR3 bases are TGTGCCAGCAGCCCGGGGACTAGCGGGGGGCGGCAGTACTTC. It specifies CASSPGTSGGRQYF.

This clonotype has only a few counts. This could be a read error, since a much larger clone is one nucleotide away. The CDR3 region is CASSPVSRWGSPPHF. The CDR3 bases are TGTGCCAGCAGCCCTGTATCTAGGTGGGGTTCACCCCCCCACTTT. The rearrangement links TRBV7-2 to TRBJ1-6; D gene ambiguous. Germline CDR1 and CDR2: SGHTA and FQGNSA. The length of the CDR3 is 15 residues.

Notes on this clonotype: Relative to the germline gene, one junction end is altered; a read error may explain this. The rearrangement links TRBV7-2 to TRBJ1-1; D unresolved. This CDR3 has 13 amino acids. The V gene's germline CDR1 is SGHTA and CDR2 FQGNSA. CDR3 in DNA: TGCGCCAGCAGCCAAGACTTTAACACTGAAGCTTTCTTT. Its protein is CASSQDFNTEAFF. The variable domain in full, with the rest retrieved from reference TRBV7-2 and TRBJ1-1, is GAGVSQSPSNKVTEKGKDVELRCDPISGHTALYWYRQSLGQGLEFLIYFQGNSAPDKSGLPSDRFSAERTGGSVSTLTIQRTQQEDSAVYLCASSQDFNTEAFFGQGTRLTVV.